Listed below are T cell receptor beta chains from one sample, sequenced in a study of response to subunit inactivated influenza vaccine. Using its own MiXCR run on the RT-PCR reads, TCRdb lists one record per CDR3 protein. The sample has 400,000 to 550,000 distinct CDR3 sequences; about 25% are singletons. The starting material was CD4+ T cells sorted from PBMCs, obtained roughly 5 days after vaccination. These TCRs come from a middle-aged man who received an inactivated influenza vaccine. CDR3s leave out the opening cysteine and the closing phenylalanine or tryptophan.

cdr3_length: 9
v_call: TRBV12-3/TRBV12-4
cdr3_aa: ASTYGHEQY

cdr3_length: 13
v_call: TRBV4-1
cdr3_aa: ASSQDRFMNTEAF

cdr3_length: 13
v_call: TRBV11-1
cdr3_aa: ASSLDTHFLNEQF

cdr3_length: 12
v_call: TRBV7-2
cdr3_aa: ASSGSGTVYGYT

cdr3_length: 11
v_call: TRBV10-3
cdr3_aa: AISENTDQPQH

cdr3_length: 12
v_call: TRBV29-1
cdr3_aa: SVGGQGKTGELF

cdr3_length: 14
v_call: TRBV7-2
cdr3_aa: ASRPQAGEWTYEQY

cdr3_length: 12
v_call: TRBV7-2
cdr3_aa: ASRLGQNSYEQY

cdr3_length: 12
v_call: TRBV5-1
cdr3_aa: ASSLAPRTGELF

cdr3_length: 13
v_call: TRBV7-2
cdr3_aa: ASSLSPDRGLEQF

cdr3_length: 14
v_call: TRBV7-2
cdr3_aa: ASSLALIWPQETQY

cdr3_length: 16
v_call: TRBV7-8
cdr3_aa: ASSQGTSGVGAKNIQY

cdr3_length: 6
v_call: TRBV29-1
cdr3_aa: SVEEGY

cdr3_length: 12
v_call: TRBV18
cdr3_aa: ASSEDWSQETQY

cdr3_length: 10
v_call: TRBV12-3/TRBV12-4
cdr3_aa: ASSSQGNIQY

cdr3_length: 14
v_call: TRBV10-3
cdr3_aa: AISEFEGYSGNTIY

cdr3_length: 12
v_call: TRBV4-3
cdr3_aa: ASSQDVHVLAPF

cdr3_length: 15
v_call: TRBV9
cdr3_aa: ASSVVGQGSGANVLT